Shown below are 19 T cell receptor beta chains from a single sample sequenced in a study of cytomegalovirus exposure and HLA in healthy donors. PCR employed 60 Vbeta and 13 Jbeta primers. The assay was immunoSEQ multiplex PCR, and TCRdb's table has in-frame clones only and misses some. Among approximately 140,000 clones listed, 63% were seen once. The sequencing sample was made of PBMCs. The receptors were gathered from a woman aged 55-70 years in good health and CMV-seropositive.

The rearrangement joins TRBV6-5 to TRBJ2-6, with a weak D call TRBD2 (6 bases). The CDR3 length is 15 residues. CDR1 is MNHEY, CDR2 SVGAGI, per germline. Between the trimmed V and J ends, which lost 9 bases and 3 bases, there was a span of 15 bases. The CDR3 nucleotides are TGTGCCAGTACTGGAGGGCCGGGTGGGGCCAACGTCCTGACTTTC. Its protein product is CASTGGPGGANVLTF.

V and J are TRBV28 and TRBJ2-5; possibly TRBD2 for D (5 bases). The V end was cut by 2 bases, the J end by 1 base, with 8 bases between. The CDR3 totals 14 residues. Per germline, CDR1 MDHEN and CDR2 SYDVKM. The CDR3 here is CASSLQRTQETQYF. The CDR3 coding sequence is TGTGCCAGCAGTTTACAGCGGACCCAAGAGACCCAGTACTTC.

This rearrangement joins TRBV4-3 to TRBJ1-1; no clear D. The germline V gene encodes CDR1 LGHNA and CDR2 YSLEER. Trimming took off 1 base at V and 0 bases at J, with 9 bases between the two ends. The CDR3 runs 15 residues. CDR3 nucleotide sequence: TGCGCCAGCAGCCAAGTAGATACGATGAACACTGAAGCTTTCTTT. Its protein product is CASSQVDTMNTEAFF.

J is TRBJ2-1 and V is TRBV4-3, with a weak D call TRBD2 (6 bases). Germline V lookup: CDR1 LGHNA, CDR2 YSLEER. Trimming cost V 1 base and J 5 bases, with 21 bases left between them. The CDR3 covers 18 residues. For the CDR3, the DNA is TGCGCCAGCAGCCAAGTTTATATGCCTAGCGCTTGGGACAATGAGCAGTTCTTC. Residues: CASSQVYMPSAWDNEQFF.

The chain has TRBV5-4 and TRBJ2-3, with 10 bases fitting TRBD2. The CDR3 has 16 amino acids. CDR1 and CDR2 (germline): SGHNT, YYREEE (reference sequence). Trimming removed 7 bases from V and 0 bases from J; junction bases left unmatched: 8. The CDR3 region has the DNA TGTGCCAGCTTCAGCGGGAGGGGATTTAGCACAGATACGCAGTATTTT. Translated, it gives CASFSGRGFSTDTQYF.

This clone was seen only once. The J gene is TRBJ2-7, the V gene TRBV19; tentative D call: TRBD1 (6 bases). V lost 4 bases and J 1 base, leaving 11 bases between the germline ends. There are 14 residues in the CDR3. The germline V gene encodes CDR1 LNHDA and CDR2 SQIVND (reference sequence). The CDR3 protein is CASSNPGTSYEQYF. The CDR3 DNA sequence: TGTGCCAGTAGTAACCCCGGGACATCCTACGAGCAGTACTTC.

This rearrangement joins TRBV28 to TRBJ1-5; perhaps TRBD1 as D (6 bases). V was shortened by 5 bases and J by 2 bases, with 25 bases between the two germline ends. This CDR3 spans 19 amino acids. The germline V gene encodes CDR1 MDHEN and CDR2 SYDVKM. The chain's CDR3 is CASSLLGRGGAFGNQPQHF. Here the CDR3 DNA reads TGTGCCAGCAGTCTATTGGGCCGGGGGGGCGCTTTTGGCAATCAGCCCCAGCATTTT.

The V and J genes are TRBV2 and TRBJ2-4; 8 bases line up with TRBD1. This CDR3 contains 13 residues. Germline V CDR1 and CDR2: SNHLY, FYNNEI. Trimming removed 6 bases from V and 9 bases from J; junction bases left unmatched: 7. CDR3 protein: CASRAGQGSIQYF. CDR3 sequence (DNA): TGTGCCAGCAGGGCCGGACAGGGCAGCATTCAGTACTTC. Full variable domain (rest looked up from reference TRBV2 and TRBJ2-4): EPEVTQTPSHQVTQMGQEVILRCVPISNHLYFYWYRQILGQKVEFLVSFYNNEISEKSEIFDDQFSVERPDGSNFTLKIRSTKLEDSAMYFCASRAGQGSIQYFGAGTRLSVL.

Only one count was recorded for this clone. V usage is TRBV28 and J usage is TRBJ1-1, with D hard to call. V was cut by 3 bases and J by 4 bases, with 3 bases left in between. The CDR3 is 11 amino acids. CDR1 MDHEN and CDR2 SYDVKM come from the germline V gene. The CDR3 spells CASSFVTEAFF. CDR3 nucleotide sequence: TGTGCCAGCAGTTTCGTCACTGAAGCTTTCTTT.

This chain connects TRBV4-3 to TRBJ2-3; 9 positions match TRBD2. The CDR3 runs to 15 residues. V lost 3 bases, J lost 4 bases, and 5 bases stayed unmatched. The germline V gene encodes CDR1 LGHNA and CDR2 YSLEER. The CDR3 sequence: CASSHQREEADTQYF. The CDR3 coding sequence is TGCGCCAGCAGCCACCAGCGGGAGGAAGCAGATACGCAGTATTTT.

This clone has more than one count but fewer than ten. V and J are TRBV7-2 and TRBJ2-7; tentatively, D is TRBD1 (5 bases). CDR3 size: 15 residues. V was cut by 3 bases and J by 3 bases, with 15 bases left in between. Germline V gives CDR1 SGHTA, CDR2 FQGNSA. The CDR3 nucleotides read TGTGCCAGCAGCTTCACCCAGGGTTTAGGCTACGAGCAGTACTTC. Translated, it gives CASSFTQGLGYEQYF.

This clone has only one observation. This chain connects TRBV9 to TRBJ2-2; 11 positions match TRBD2. Germline assignment: CDR1 SGDLS and CDR2 YYNGEE. The CDR3 is 14 amino acids. The V and J ends lost 4 bases and 6 bases, in that order; junction bases with no gene match: 2. Here the CDR3 DNA reads TGTGCCAGCAGCAGACTAGCGGGGCCCGGGGAGCTGTTTTTT. This translates into CASSRLAGPGELFF.

The chain is built from TRBV28 and TRBJ2-3, with 8 positions matching TRBD2. Germline CDR1 and CDR2: MDHEN and SYDVKM. After removal of 3 bases from V and 2 bases from J, the junction contained 7 bases not matched to a gene. The CDR3 runs 16 residues. DNA for the CDR3: TGTGCCAGCAGTTTTTACGGGAGGGGTTTCACAGATACGCAGTATTTT. This gives the protein CASSFYGRGFTDTQYF.

This clone was detected a few times. The chain employs TRBV7-9 and TRBJ2-5; D gene ambiguous. This CDR3 contains 15 residues. The V gene's germline CDR1 is SEHNR and CDR2 FQNEAQ (reference sequence). The V and J ends lost 5 bases and 3 bases respectively, with 16 bases between them. The DNA for the CDR3 is TGTGCCAGCAGCGCCACCCCCAGTCGGGAAGAGACCCAGTACTTC. Translated: CASSATPSREETQYF. Together with reference TRBV7-9 and TRBJ2-5, the CDR3 gives the full variable domain: DTGVSQNPRHKITKRGQNVTFRCDPISEHNRLYWYRQTLGQGPEFLTYFQNEAQLEKSRLLSDRFSAERPKGSFSTLEIQRTEQGDSAMYLCASSATPSREETQYFGPGTRLLVL.

J is TRBJ2-1 and V is TRBV7-2; D not certain. This CDR3 contains 12 residues. V lost 3 bases, J lost 14 bases, and 14 bases lay in between. CDR1 is SGHTA and CDR2 is FQGNSA in the germline V gene. The CDR3 loop reads CASSFLKAGKFF. CDR3 DNA sequence: TGTGCCAGCAGCTTTCTAAAGGCAGGAAAGTTCTTC.

The V and J genes are TRBV19 and TRBJ2-1, with TRBD1 identical over 8 bases. This CDR3 is 14 amino acids long. Germline V gives CDR1 LNHDA, CDR2 SQIVND (reference sequence). J lost 6 bases, V lost 2 bases, and 3 bases had no gene match. CDR3 in amino acids: CASSIFDRGNEQFF. The DNA for the CDR3 is TGTGCCAGTAGTATATTCGACAGGGGCAATGAGCAGTTCTTC. The full variable domain, its missing parts supplied by reference TRBV19 and TRBJ2-1, is DGGITQSPKYLFRKEGQNVTLSCEQNLNHDAMYWYRQDPGQGLRLIYYSQIVNDFQKGDIAEGYSVSREKKESFPLTVTSAQKNPTAFYLCASSIFDRGNEQFFGPGTRLTVL.

The rearrangement uses TRBV6-1 and TRBJ2-1; 9 bases agree with TRBD1. The ends lost 6 bases at V and 3 bases at J; junction bases unmatched: 0. Germline CDR1 and CDR2: MNHNS and SASEGT. This CDR3 region has 13 residues. The CDR3 DNA is TGTGCCAGCAGGGGACAGGGCTACAATGAGCAGTTCTTC. Translating gives CASRGQGYNEQFF.

The chain combines TRBV28 with TRBJ1-1; D unresolved. Germline V gene lookup returns CDR1 MDHEN and CDR2 SYDVKM. The CDR3 is 11 amino acids. The V end was cut by 2 bases, the J end by 5 bases, with 3 bases between. CDR3 bases: TGTGCCAGCAGTTTACAAACTGAAGCTTTCTTT. This gives the protein CASSLQTEAFF.

This clone was found once. The V and J genes are TRBV9 and TRBJ2-2; TRBD2 is a possible D gene (6 bases). V gave up 0 bases and J gave up 7 bases, with 16 bases separating them. From germline, CDR1 is SGDLS and CDR2 YYNGEE. The CDR3 totals 16 residues. DNA of the CDR3: TGTGCCAGCAGCGTAGTACTCGGTGGGAGGATCGGGGAGCTGTTTTTT. It translates to CASSVVLGGRIGELFF.